The 8 T cell receptor beta chains reported below all come from one sample, sequenced in a study of response to subunit inactivated influenza vaccine. Each CDR3 protein gets one entry after TCRdb re-called the RT-PCR reads with MiXCR. The data hold more than 150,000 distinct CDR3 sequences, with around 9% observed a single time. The sequencing used non-naive T cells sorted from PBMCs, collected on the day of vaccination. The receptors come from a man aged 45-65 years who received an inactivated influenza vaccine.

V usage is TRBV7-2 and J usage is TRBJ2-1; TRBD1 aligns across 9 bases. Germline V lookup: CDR1 SGHTA, CDR2 FQGNSA. CDR3 length equals 15 residues. Trimming at V came to 1 base and at J to 4 bases, leaving 2 bases not matched to a gene. CDR3 sequence reads: CASSLVQGAYNEQFF. Here the CDR3 DNA reads TGTGCCAGCAGCTTAGTACAGGGGGCGTACAATGAGCAGTTCTTC.

This clonotype was detected many times. The J gene is TRBJ1-1, the V gene TRBV20-1; D gene ambiguous. Germline CDR1 and CDR2: DFQATT and SNEGSKA (reference sequence). There are 13 residues in the CDR3. Trimming took off 3 bases at V and 1 base at J, with 9 bases between the two ends. In DNA form, the CDR3 reads TGCAGTGCTAGTAGAACGGAGAACACTGAAGCTTTCTTT. It encodes CSASRTENTEAFF.

The V and J genes are TRBV5-5 and TRBJ2-3; a weak D match, TRBD1 (6 bases). In germline, CDR1 is SGHKS, CDR2 YYEKEE (reference sequence). Between the trimmed V and J ends, which lost 4 bases and 2 bases, there was a span of 17 bases. The CDR3 runs to 16 residues. CDR3 sequence reads: CASSDPRDTFTDTQYF. The CDR3 nucleotides read TGTGCCAGCAGCGACCCCAGGGACACCTTCACAGATACGCAGTATTTT.

This clonotype turned up a few times. V gene TRBV7-3 combines with J gene TRBJ2-7, with D tentatively TRBD1 (6 bases). The CDR3 runs to 13 residues. The germline gives CDR1 SGHTA, CDR2 FQGTGA. V lost 5 bases to trimming and J lost 6 bases, with 14 bases between them. In DNA, the CDR3 is TGTGCCAGCAGCAAATCAGGGGCGGCCGAGCAGTACTTC. This encodes CASSKSGAAEQYF. Based on the CDR3 plus reference TRBV7-3 and TRBJ2-7, the full variable domain is GAGVSQTPSNKVTEKGKYVELRCDPISGHTALYWYRQSLGQGPEFLIYFQGTGAADDSGLPNDRFFAVRPEGSVSTLKIQRTERGDSAVYLCASSKSGAAEQYFGPGTRLTVT.

The chain combines TRBV20-1 with TRBJ1-1, with D possibly TRBD1 on 6 matching bases. Trimming removed 4 bases at V and 4 bases at J, with 10 bases between. Germline assignment: CDR1 DFQATT and CDR2 SNEGSKA (reference sequence). There are 12 residues in the CDR3. CDR3 residues: CSAIGGSTEAFF. The CDR3, as DNA: TGCAGTGCTATAGGGGGGTCCACTGAAGCTTTCTTT.

This clonotype was counted between two and nine times. CDR3 loop: CASSFRTSRADTQYF. The CDR3 DNA reads TGCGCCAGCAGCTTCCGGACTAGTAGGGCAGATACGCAGTATTTT. The V gene is TRBV5-1, the J gene TRBJ2-3; TRBD2 matches at 7 bases. CDR3 length: 15 amino acids. Germline CDR1 and CDR2: SGHRS and YFSETQ. V lost 2 bases, J lost 4 bases, and 7 bases stayed unmatched.

The rearrangement uses TRBV6-1 and TRBJ2-6, with 10 bases lining up with TRBD1. The CDR3 loop spans 18 amino acids. The V segment lost 5 bases and the J segment 3 bases; nucleotides outside the gene matches: 10. Germline V gene sequence: CDR1 MNHNS, CDR2 SASEGT. The CDR3 DNA follows: TGTGCCAGCAGTCTGACAGGGGGCAAAGGCGATGGGGCCAACGTCCTGACTTTC. Translating gives CASSLTGGKGDGANVLTF.

This clonotype was recorded a few times. V gene TRBV20-1 combines with J gene TRBJ1-2; D possibly corresponds to TRBD1 (5 bases). The V and J ends lost 6 bases and 12 bases respectively, with 14 bases between them. The CDR3 extends over 10 amino acids. Per germline, CDR1 DFQATT and CDR2 SNEGSKA (reference sequence). The CDR3 region has the DNA TGCAGTGCCAGTCAGGGTCGGGACACCTTC. Encoded protein: CSASQGRDTF.